Following are 27 T cell receptor beta chains from one sample sequenced in a study of human T cells and chemical hapten exposure. In TCRdb, the RACE reads were re-called with MiXCR into one record per CDR3 protein. The sample has more than 250,000 distinct CDR3 sequences, 7.5% to 9% seen once. Time point: pre-sensitization, week 0. As to treatment: therapeutic diphenylcyclopropenone sensitization with weekly scalp DPC. The sequenced sample was whole blood, obtained in connection with sensitization to the hapten diphenylcyclopropenone (DPC). The receptors come from a young man with alopecia areata. Some clones in this sample may be carry-over from other donors' samples.

This chain uses TRBV7-9 with TRBJ1-2; 10 nucleotides match TRBD1. The CDR3 is 15 residues long. CDR1 and CDR2 from the germline V gene are SEHNR and FQNEAQ (reference sequence). V trimming: 6 bases; J trimming: 10 bases; junction bases outside the gene matches: 14. CDR3 residues: CASRDVTGTGVYYTF. The CDR3 bases are TGTGCCAGCAGGGACGTAACCGGGACAGGGGTCTACTACACCTTC.

This clonotype was detected only a few times. The chain has TRBV4-3 and TRBJ1-4; 7 bases match TRBD1. The length of the CDR3 is 15 residues. The V gene end was trimmed by 1 base and the J gene end by 8 bases; junction bases not matched to a gene: 7. CDR1 LGHNA and CDR2 YSLEER come from the germline V gene. The CDR3 DNA follows: TGCGCCAGCAGCCAAGGACAGGGCGGAGGGGAAAAACTGTTTTTT. Translating it yields CASSQGQGGGEKLFF.

This clonotype was counted between two and nine times. V and J are TRBV28 and TRBJ1-5; D gene uncertain. Looked up from germline, CDR1 is MDHEN and CDR2 is SYDVKM. The CDR3 runs to 15 residues. V was clipped by 4 bases and J by 2 bases, with 12 bases between them. This CDR3 reads CASSSFLRGNQPQHF. The CDR3 coding sequence is TGTGCCAGCAGTTCCTTTCTACGTGGCAATCAGCCCCAGCATTTT.

The gene calls are TRBV20-1 and TRBJ1-1; D gene unclear. The CDR3 totals 13 residues. V was trimmed by 6 bases and J by 0 bases, leaving 11 bases between them. Per the germline V gene, CDR1 is DFQATT and CDR2 is SNEGSKA (reference sequence). Here the CDR3 reads CSAGAVMNTEAFF. The CDR3 DNA sequence: TGCAGTGCCGGAGCGGTTATGAACACTGAAGCTTTCTTT.

The chain combines TRBV4-3 with TRBJ2-5; no clear D gene. The length of the CDR3 is 15 residues. V was pared by 0 bases and J by 5 bases, with 13 bases between. Germline CDR1 LGHNA, CDR2 YSLEER. CDR3 region: CASSQEGLTGETQYF. The CDR3 DNA is TGCGCCAGCAGCCAAGAAGGGCTCACCGGGGAGACCCAGTACTTC.

This clonotype has a handful of counts. Germline and junction disagree at one end, which may indicate a read error. V and J are TRBV12-3 or TRBV12-4 and TRBJ2-5; 9 bases match TRBD2. The CDR3 contains 12 residues. CDR3 region: CASSLGSGGIHF. The CDR3 bases are TGTGCCAGCAGTTTAGGAAGCGGGGGGATCCACTTC.

This chain links TRBV19 with TRBJ2-1; no definite D call. The CDR3 has 14 amino acids. From germline, CDR1 is LNHDA and CDR2 SQIVND (reference sequence). V was shortened by 7 bases and J by 0 bases, with 10 bases between the two germline ends. This chain's CDR3 is CASTSRSSYNEQFF. DNA of the CDR3: TGTGCCAGTACCTCGAGAAGCTCCTACAATGAGCAGTTCTTC.

The chain couples TRBV6-5 to TRBJ2-5, with 7 bases identical to TRBD1. Per germline, CDR1 MNHEY and CDR2 SVGAGI. After removal of 0 bases from V and 4 bases from J, the junction contained 8 bases not matched to a gene. There are 16 residues in the CDR3. This CDR3 is CASSYSGRGIGETQYF. For the CDR3, the DNA is TGTGCCAGCAGTTACTCGGGCAGGGGGATAGGAGAGACCCAGTACTTC.

This clonotype was seen a handful of times. The gene calls are TRBV6-5 and TRBJ1-3; TRBD1 agrees at 8 bases. CDR3 length equals 15 residues. From germline, CDR1 is MNHEY and CDR2 SVGAGI. Trimming removed 9 bases from V and 0 bases from J; junction bases left unmatched: 7. The CDR3 nucleotides are TGTGCCAGTCGGACAGGGTGGACCTCTGGAAACACCATATATTTT. It yields the protein CASRTGWTSGNTIYF.

This clonotype was seen a few times. This sequence joins TRBV7-2 and TRBJ1-2; 9 bases fit TRBD1. V shed 5 bases and J 4 bases; nucleotides not matched to a gene: 5. Per germline, CDR1 SGHTA and CDR2 FQGNSA. The CDR3 is made up of 14 amino acids. The CDR3 region has the DNA TGTGCCAGCAGCAAGACAGGGGGAAGCTATGGCTACACCTTC. Its protein is CASSKTGGSYGYTF.

This chain links TRBV6-2 or TRBV6-3 with TRBJ2-3; TRBD1 agrees at 10 bases. V lost 6 bases to trimming and J lost 1 base; unmatched junction nucleotides: 7. The CDR3 extends over 16 amino acids. The germline V gene encodes CDR1 MNHEY and CDR2 SVGEGT. CDR3 DNA: TGTGCCAGCAGCGACAGGGGGCTAGCGGGCACAGATACGCAGTATTTT. This encodes CASSDRGLAGTDTQYF.

The chain has TRBV27 and TRBJ1-6; weak D call: TRBD1 (5 bases). Trimming cost V 6 bases and J 0 bases, with 9 bases left between them. This CDR3 is built from 15 residues. CDR1 and CDR2 (germline): MNHEY, SMNVEV (reference sequence). The CDR3 coding sequence is TGTGCCAGCAGAAAACAGGACTCCTATAATTCACCCCTCCACTTT. Translating it yields CASRKQDSYNSPLHF.

Comment on this clonotype: Compared with germline, one end of the junction differs, possibly owing to a read error. The V gene is TRBV20-1, the J gene TRBJ2-3; tentative D call: TRBD1 (5 bases). Looked up from germline, CDR1 is DFQATT and CDR2 is SNEGSKA (reference sequence). The CDR3 contains 14 residues. The CDR3: CSAVRAISTDTRYF. CDR3 nucleotides: TGCAGTGCTGTCAGGGCGATTAGCACAGATACGCGGTATTTT.

A few counts support this clonotype. This chain connects TRBV29-1 to TRBJ2-2; D may be TRBD1 or TRBD2 (6 bases each). CDR3 length: 14 residues. V lost 3 bases and J lost 8, with 16 bases in between. Germline CDR1 SQVTM, CDR2 ANQGSEA. In DNA, the CDR3 is TGCAGCGTTGATGAACTAGGGGGGATGGGGGAGCTGTTTTTT. It is translated as CSVDELGGMGELFF.

In this sample, this clonotype turned up a few times. The chain recombines TRBV5-5 with TRBJ1-5; unclear D gene. In germline, CDR1 is SGHKS, CDR2 YYEKEE (reference sequence). V lost 2 bases and J lost 3, with 9 bases in between. CDR3 size: 14 residues. This chain's CDR3 is CASSFRRDNQPQHF. The CDR3 DNA reads as TGTGCCAGCAGCTTTAGACGGGACAATCAGCCCCAGCATTTT.

In this sample, this clonotype turned up many times. The chain has TRBV27 and TRBJ2-5; 9 bases are a match to TRBD2. Per the germline V gene, CDR1 is MNHEY and CDR2 is SMNVEV (reference sequence). V lost 3 bases, J lost 5 bases, and 4 bases stayed unmatched. CDR3 length: 14 amino acids. The CDR3 reads CASSFSGGWETQYF. For the CDR3, the DNA is TGTGCCAGCAGTTTTAGCGGGGGCTGGGAGACCCAGTACTTC.

The sample holds many counts of this clonotype. The chain is built from TRBV27 and TRBJ1-6, with 8 bases lining up with TRBD1. Per the germline V gene, CDR1 is MNHEY and CDR2 is SMNVEV (reference sequence). Trimming removed 2 bases from V and 0 bases from J; junction bases left unmatched: 6. The CDR3 sequence is 18 residues long. The CDR3 bases are TGTGCCAGCAGTTTAAGGGGTCAGGGGGCCTCCTATAATTCACCCCTCCACTTT. This gives the protein CASSLRGQGASYNSPLHF.

The chain has TRBV5-1 and TRBJ2-3; 8 positions match TRBD2. The CDR3 is 15 residues long. With 4 bases clipped from V and 2 bases from J, the junction kept 6 bases outside the gene matches. The V gene's germline CDR1 is SGHRS and CDR2 YFSETQ. The CDR3 loop is CASSAASGLTDTQYF. The CDR3 DNA follows: TGCGCCAGCAGCGCTGCTAGCGGGCTCACAGATACGCAGTATTTT.

This clonotype has just a few counts. V gene TRBV9 combines with J gene TRBJ2-3, with D perhaps TRBD2 (5 bases). The CDR3 covers 15 residues. The V gene lost 4 bases and the J gene lost 0 bases, with 12 bases spanning the gap. Germline-derived CDR1 and CDR2 are SGDLS and YYNGEE. This chain's CDR3 is CASSYYGVSTDTQYF. CDR3 coding DNA: TGTGCCAGCAGCTATTACGGGGTTAGCACAGATACGCAGTATTTT.

This chain links TRBV18 with TRBJ2-5; the match to TRBD1 covers 7 bases. CDR1 is KGHSH, CDR2 LQKENI, per germline. The CDR3 consists of 15 residues. The V segment lost 2 bases and the J segment 3 bases; nucleotides outside the gene matches: 6. The CDR3 region has the DNA TGTGCCAGCTCACCATTAGGACAGGAGGAAGAGACCCAGTACTTC. Its translation is CASSPLGQEEETQYF.

This chain links TRBV4-3 with TRBJ2-1; 8 nucleotides align to TRBD1. J gave up 10 bases and V 4 bases, and 15 bases lay outside the gene matches. The CDR3 extends over 16 amino acids. In germline, CDR1 is LGHNA, CDR2 YSLEER. CDR3 sequence: CASSLFLTGGGGEQFF. The DNA for the CDR3 is TGCGCCAGCAGCCTGTTCCTTACAGGGGGAGGAGGGGAGCAGTTCTTC.

The J gene is TRBJ1-2, the V gene TRBV6-5; unclear D gene. This CDR3 is 13 amino acids long. CDR1 is MNHEY and CDR2 is SVGAGI in the germline V gene. V gave up 6 bases and J gave up 3 bases, with 11 bases separating them. In DNA form, the CDR3 reads TGTGCCAGCAGGCGAGGGCAGCACTATGGCTACACCTTC. Its translation is CASRRGQHYGYTF.

A few counts support this clonotype. The chain carries TRBV9 and TRBJ1-5; TRBD1 is a possible D gene (5 bases). The V end was cut by 0 bases, the J end by 2 bases, with 12 bases between. The CDR3 loop spans 16 amino acids. Germline CDR1 SGDLS, CDR2 YYNGEE. For the CDR3, the DNA is TGTGCCAGCAGCGTAGGGTGGGGGGATCGCAATCAGCCCCAGCATTTT. It yields the protein CASSVGWGDRNQPQHF.

The sample holds a few counts of this clonotype. This chain links TRBV5-1 with TRBJ2-2, with 9 bases that match TRBD2. The CDR3 covers 19 residues. Germline values: CDR1 SGHRS, CDR2 YFSETQ. J gave up 0 bases and V 4 bases, and 13 bases lay outside the gene matches. This CDR3 reads CASSVTGTSPFANTGELFF. The DNA for the CDR3 is TGCGCCAGCAGCGTAACCGGGACTAGCCCGTTCGCGAACACCGGGGAGCTGTTTTTT.

This clonotype appeared many times. V is TRBV10-3 and J is TRBJ1-3, with no clear D. Germline V lookup: CDR1 ENHRY, CDR2 SYGVKD. The CDR3 is 15 residues long. Trimming left V 0 bases short and J 4 bases short, with 10 bases between. The CDR3 region has the DNA TGTGCCATCAGTGAGTCGGCGACCGACGGAAACACCATATATTTT. Protein sequence: CAISESATDGNTIYF.

This clonotype occurred a few times. The chain recombines TRBV10-3 with TRBJ2-3; 10 nucleotides line up with TRBD2. The junction had 2 bases not matched to a gene; V was cut back by 6 bases and J by 2 bases. This CDR3 region has 14 residues. CDR1 ENHRY and CDR2 SYGVKD come from the germline V gene. The CDR3 is CAIRLAGVTDTQYF. In DNA, the CDR3 is TGTGCCATCAGGCTAGCGGGGGTCACAGATACGCAGTATTTT.

This sequence joins TRBV29-1 and TRBJ1-1; D might be TRBD1 (5 bases). V was cut by 1 base and J by 4 bases, with 10 bases left in between. The CDR3 length is 13 residues. Per the germline V gene, CDR1 is SQVTM and CDR2 is ANQGSEA. The CDR3 protein is CSVEVGGGTEAFF. In DNA, the CDR3 is TGCAGCGTTGAAGTGGGGGGTGGCACTGAAGCTTTCTTT.